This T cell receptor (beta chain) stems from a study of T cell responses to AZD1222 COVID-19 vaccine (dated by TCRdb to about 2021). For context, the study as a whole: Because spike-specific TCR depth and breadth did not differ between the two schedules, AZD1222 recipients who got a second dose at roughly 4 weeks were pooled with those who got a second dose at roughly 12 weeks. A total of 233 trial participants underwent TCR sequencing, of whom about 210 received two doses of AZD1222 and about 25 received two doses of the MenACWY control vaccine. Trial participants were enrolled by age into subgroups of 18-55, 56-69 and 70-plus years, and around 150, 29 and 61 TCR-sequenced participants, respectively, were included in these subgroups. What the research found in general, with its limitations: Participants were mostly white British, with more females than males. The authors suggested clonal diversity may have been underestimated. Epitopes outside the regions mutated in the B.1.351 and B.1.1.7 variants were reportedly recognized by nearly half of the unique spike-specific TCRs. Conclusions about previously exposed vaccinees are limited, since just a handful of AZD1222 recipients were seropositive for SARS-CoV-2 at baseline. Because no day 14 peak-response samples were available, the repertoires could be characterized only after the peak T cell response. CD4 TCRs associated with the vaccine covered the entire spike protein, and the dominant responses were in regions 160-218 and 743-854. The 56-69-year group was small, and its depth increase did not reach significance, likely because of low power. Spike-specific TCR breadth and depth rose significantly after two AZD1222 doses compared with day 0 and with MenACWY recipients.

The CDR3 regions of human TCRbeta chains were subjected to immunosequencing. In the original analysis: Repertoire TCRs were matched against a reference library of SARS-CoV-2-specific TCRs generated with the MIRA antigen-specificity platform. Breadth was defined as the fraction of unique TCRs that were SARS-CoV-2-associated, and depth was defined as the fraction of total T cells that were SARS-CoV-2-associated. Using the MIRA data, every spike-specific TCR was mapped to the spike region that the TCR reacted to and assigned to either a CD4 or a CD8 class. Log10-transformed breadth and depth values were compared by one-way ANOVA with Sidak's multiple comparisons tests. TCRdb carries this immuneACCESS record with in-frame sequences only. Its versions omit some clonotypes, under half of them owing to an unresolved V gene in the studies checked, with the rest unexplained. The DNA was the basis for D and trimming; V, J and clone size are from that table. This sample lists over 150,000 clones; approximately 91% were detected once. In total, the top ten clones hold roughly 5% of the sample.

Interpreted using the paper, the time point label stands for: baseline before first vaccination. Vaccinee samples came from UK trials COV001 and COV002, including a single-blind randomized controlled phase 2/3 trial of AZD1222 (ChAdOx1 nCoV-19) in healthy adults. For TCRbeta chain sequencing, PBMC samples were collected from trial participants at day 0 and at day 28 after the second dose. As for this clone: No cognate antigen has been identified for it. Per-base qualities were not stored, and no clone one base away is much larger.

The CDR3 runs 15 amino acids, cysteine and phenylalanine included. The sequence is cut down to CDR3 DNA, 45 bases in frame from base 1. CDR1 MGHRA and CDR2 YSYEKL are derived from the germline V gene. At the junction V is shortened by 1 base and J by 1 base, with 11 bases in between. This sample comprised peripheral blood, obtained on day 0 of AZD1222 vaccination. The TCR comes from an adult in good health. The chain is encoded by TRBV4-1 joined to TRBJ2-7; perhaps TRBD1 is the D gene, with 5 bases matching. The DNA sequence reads TGCGCCAGCAGCCAAGGAGCACAGGAATCCTACGAGCAGTACTTC. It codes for CASSQGAQESYEQYF.